A single sample gave rise to the 12 T cell receptor beta chains below, sequenced in a study of cytomegalovirus exposure and HLA in healthy donors. The PCR contained 60 Vbeta and 13 Jbeta primers. The protocol was immunoSEQ multiplex PCR, while the TCRdb copy is restricted to in-frame clones and leaves out a portion. The sample comprises 85,000 to 100,000 clones, about 79% of which are singletons, and around 3% rests with the top ten. The sample taken for sequencing was PBMCs. Receptors originate from a male donor in good health and CMV-seropositive.

This clone was detected a few times. The CDR3 sequence: CASSPMKGTQAGGLFF. CDR3 coding DNA: TGCGCCAGCAGCCCGATGAAAGGGACACAGGCAGGAGGACTGTTTTTT. The rearrangement uses TRBV4-1 and TRBJ1-4; possible D gene TRBD1, 6 bases. Trimming stripped 4 bases from V and 13 bases from J, with 25 bases between. The V gene's germline CDR1 is MGHRA and CDR2 YSYEKL. The CDR3 contains 16 residues.

The chain joins TRBV6-1 to TRBJ2-1; D ambiguous. Germline values: CDR1 MNHNS, CDR2 SASEGT. Trimming shortened V by 7 bases and J by 5 bases, and 9 bases separated the two germline ends. There are 12 residues in the CDR3. CDR3 sequence (DNA): TGTGCCAGCACCGTACTGAACAATGAGCAGTTCTTC. Translating it yields CASTVLNNEQFF.

The rearrangement links TRBV7-9 to TRBJ2-2; D is possibly TRBD1 (5 bases). The germline V gene has CDR1 SEHNR and CDR2 FQNEAQ (reference sequence). Trimming removed 2 bases at V and 6 bases at J, with 7 bases between. The CDR3 has 13 residues. Written as DNA, the CDR3 is TGTGCCAGCAGCTTATCAGGGCCCGGGGAGCTGTTTTTT. As protein: CASSLSGPGELFF.

This sequence joins TRBV5-6 and TRBJ2-2; D possibly corresponds to TRBD1 (5 bases). Germline lookup yields CDR1 SGHDT and CDR2 YYEEEE. The CDR3 has 15 amino acids. Deletions cut 4 bases from V and 0 bases from J, with 10 bases between. The CDR3 sequence is CASSQGGPNTGELFF. CDR3 bases: TGTGCCAGCAGCCAGGGCGGACCGAACACCGGGGAGCTGTTTTTT.

The chain has TRBV19 and TRBJ1-1, with a weak D call TRBD1 (6 bases). Germline V gene sequence: CDR1 LNHDA, CDR2 SQIVND (reference sequence). Trimming took off 4 bases at V and 3 bases at J, with 15 bases between the two ends. The CDR3 contains 15 residues. The CDR3, as DNA: TGTGCCAGTAGTAGGAACAGGGCGGAGTACACTGAAGCTTTCTTT. Protein: CASSRNRAEYTEAFF. Looking up the rest from reference TRBV19 and TRBJ1-1 gives the full variable domain: DGGITQSPKYLFRKEGQNVTLSCEQNLNHDAMYWYRQDPGQGLRLIYYSQIVNDFQKGDIAEGYSVSREKKESFPLTVTSAQKNPTAFYLCASSRNRAEYTEAFFGQGTRLTVV.

The genes are TRBV7-3 and TRBJ2-3; TRBD1 might be the D (6 bases). The CDR3 extends over 15 amino acids. Trimming took 5 bases from V and 0 from J, leaving 12 bases between them. CDR1 is SGHTA, CDR2 FQGTGA, per germline. CDR3 in DNA: TGTGCCAGCAGCCCTTTGGGGGCTAGCACAGATACGCAGTATTTT. Its translation is CASSPLGASTDTQYF.

This clone was seen once. The chain recombines TRBV5-4 with TRBJ1-1; TRBD1 might be the D (6 bases). There are 15 residues in the CDR3. Trimming shortened V by 0 bases and J by 5 bases, and 14 bases separated the two germline ends. The germline V gene has CDR1 SGHNT and CDR2 YYREEE (reference sequence). This CDR3 reads CASSLAVGGRTEAFF. CDR3 nucleotides: TGTGCCAGCAGCTTGGCTGTCGGGGGGCGGACTGAAGCTTTCTTT.

This chain joins TRBV10-3 and TRBJ1-1; D might be TRBD1 (6 bases). This CDR3 has 14 residues. The V gene lost 6 bases and the J gene lost 4 bases, with 15 bases spanning the gap. Germline lookup yields CDR1 ENHRY and CDR2 SYGVKD. CDR3: CAIRRTACCTEAFF. CDR3 bases: TGTGCCATCAGGCGGACAGCTTGCTGCACTGAAGCTTTCTTT.

This CDR3 is CASSIQAGSYEQYF. The CDR3 DNA reads TGTGCCAGTAGTATACAGGCCGGCTCCTACGAGCAGTACTTC. The chain couples TRBV19 to TRBJ2-7; D unresolved. Germline V gives CDR1 LNHDA, CDR2 SQIVND (reference sequence). The CDR3 extends over 14 amino acids. V lost 2 bases, J lost 0 bases, and 8 bases lay in between.

The chain has TRBV2 and TRBJ1-1; 7 bases match TRBD1. There are 17 residues in the CDR3. The trim removed 4 bases at V and 6 bases at J, leaving 17 bases unmatched. From germline, CDR1 is SNHLY and CDR2 FYNNEI. The CDR3 DNA is TGTGCCAGCAGTGGGGGGGACAGCACTAGGGGGTACCCTGAAGCTTTCTTT. Translated: CASSGGDSTRGYPEAFF.

This chain's CDR3 is CASSWGTGKSSTDTQYF. CDR3 nucleotides: TGCGCCAGCAGCTGGGGGACAGGGAAGAGTTCCACAGATACGCAGTATTTT. The V gene is TRBV5-1, the J gene TRBJ2-3; TRBD1 aligns across 9 bases. Germline V gene lookup returns CDR1 SGHRS and CDR2 YFSETQ. V was clipped by 3 bases and J by 2 bases; unmatched bases: 10. The CDR3 consists of 17 residues.

The CDR3 loop is CASSQTGVGNTIYF. For the CDR3, the DNA is TGCGCCAGCAGCCAAACAGGGGTTGGAAACACCATATATTTT. The chain combines TRBV4-3 with TRBJ1-3; 7 bases agree with TRBD1. Unmatched junction bases numbered 1, after V lost 2 bases and J lost 3 bases. This CDR3 is built from 14 residues. Germline lookup yields CDR1 LGHNA and CDR2 YSLEER.